The source of this TCR beta chain is a study of blood T cell repertoires in COVID-19. Study overall: COVID-19 samples from acute and convalescent phases originated in the United States, Italy and Spain. PBMCs, B-cell-depleted T cells, or T cells were the source of the cDNA or gDNA that made up the material.

About this clone: The junction differs from germline at one of its ends, possibly a read error.

As handled by the study authors: Estimation of nucleated cell counts was performed using reference gene primer amplification. The method was immunoSEQ multiplex PCR; TCRdb's version includes in-frame clones alone and lacks a portion of them. D and trimming were read from the DNA, whereas the V and J calls and clone size are those reported in that table. Of roughly 100,000 clones listed, roughly nine tenths were seen once; the top ten hold roughly 32%. The germline V gene has CDR1 MNHNS and CDR2 SASEGT. CDR3 length equals 18 residues. This TCR was recovered from a woman aged 80 or over with acute or convalescent COVID-19. Source material: peripheral blood. The chain joins TRBV6-1 to TRBJ2-4, with 9 bases matching TRBD2. CDR3 sequence (DNA): TGTGCCAGCAGTGAAGAGTACTTTAGCGGGGGAGCCCAAAACATTCAGTACTTC. Residues: CASSEEYFSGGAQNIQYF.